This entry is about one TCR beta chain. This clone's antigen is unknown. Base qualities are not provided; no much larger clone lies one nucleotide away. The CDR3 has 15 amino acids, counting the end cysteine and phenylalanine. Left in the record is the CDR3 DNA by itself, 45 bases read in frame from the first base. The germline V gene specifies SGHTA as CDR1 and FQGNSA as CDR2. V ends up 5 bases short and J 5 bases short, with an unmatched junction base count of 9. Library construction relied on the immunoSEQ multiplex PCR assay. Held by TCRdb, this immuneACCESS table contains in-frame sequences only and omits some clones. Under half of the omission traces to an unresolved V gene where checked; the cause of the rest is unknown. The sample table lists 95,000 to 100,000 clones, under 95% of them with a count of one. Of the sample, about 2% falls within the top ten clones. The sample originates from a study of T cell changes during pregnancy in multiple sclerosis (dated 2019 in TCRdb). About the full investigation: Changes in the T cell repertoire over the course of pregnancy were examined in this study in women with multiple sclerosis.

The source is a female donor in good health, enrolled as a control in a pregnancy study. This material consisted of peripheral blood, taken after pregnancy. This chain is built from TRBV7-2 and TRBJ2-1; 7 bases in the middle match TRBD1. The CDR3 region reads CASSLIRGSNNEQFF. The nucleotide sequence is given as TGTGCCAGCAGCCTAATCAGGGGGTCTAACAATGAGCAGTTCTTC.